Listed below are T cell receptor beta chains from one sample, sequenced in a study of shared clonotypes between healthy human individuals. Clones were sequenced by immunoSEQ multiplex PCR, and TCRdb holds only the in-frame ones, with some missing. The table lists a few hundred thousand clones, about 96% of them singletons, with less than 0.065% in the top ten. The source material was naive CD4+ T cells sorted from blood. The receptors come from a woman under 40 in good health. The CDR3 runs from the conserved cysteine through the conserved F or W. A D gene is named only where the DNA matches it firmly. Clone sizes are given selectively: once, few, many, or a class where the clone is expanded.

-	TRBJ2-4	TRBD1	TRBV5-6	TGTGCCAGCAGCTTGTACAGGGGGAGCATTCAGTACTTC	CASSLYRGSIQYF
-	TRBJ2-2	TRBD2	TRBV6-6	TGTGCCAGCAGTCCACGGGGGACTAGGAACACCGGGGAGCTGTTTTTT	CASSPRGTRNTGELFF
-	TRBJ1-1	TRBD1	TRBV5-6	TGTGCCAGCAGCTGGTGGGACAGGGGACCAGCTTTCTTT	CASSWWDRGPAFF
-	TRBJ1-4	TRBD1	TRBV10-3	TGTGCCATCAGTGGGGGGACAGAACCCAATGAAAAACTGTTTTTT	CAISGGTEPNEKLFF
-	TRBJ2-7	-	TRBV7-2	TGTGCCAGCAGCGTGACTGTGACCGACTACGAGCAGTACTTC	CASSVTVTDYEQYF
-	TRBJ1-2	-	TRBV9	TGTGCCAGCAGCGACCCCTCGGACAGAGTCTCTGGGAACTATGGCTACACCTTC	CASSDPSDRVSGNYGYTF
once	TRBJ2-5	-	TRBV6-5	TGTGCCAGCAGTTACTCGGGGGTTGAGACCCAGTACTTC	CASSYSGVETQYF
-	TRBJ2-2	TRBD2	TRBV19	TGTGCCAGTGGCGCTAGCGGGAAGAAAATGAACACCGGGGAGCTGTTTTTT	CASGASGKKMNTGELFF
-	TRBJ2-2	-	TRBV5-1	TGCGCCAGCCTGGTTGCCGGGGAGCTGTTTTTT	CASLVAGELFF
-	TRBJ2-3	-	TRBV29-1	TGCAGCGTGCCCGGCGTCGGGGGTCGCACAGATACGCAGTATTTT	CSVPGVGGRTDTQYF
-	TRBJ2-7	TRBD2	TRBV28	TGTGCCAGCAGCCAAGGGCCTAGCGGGAGTTACGAGCAGTACTTC	CASSQGPSGSYEQYF
-	TRBJ2-2	TRBD2	TRBV7-9	TGTGCCAGCGGTAGGACTAGAATGGCCGGGGAGCTGTTTTTT	CASGRTRMAGELFF
-	TRBJ2-7	TRBD2	TRBV6-6	TGTGCCAGCAGTTACCAAAGCGGGAGAGGCGAGCAGTACTTC	CASSYQSGRGEQYF
-	TRBJ2-5	-	TRBV6-1	TGTGCCAGCAGTGCTGAGACAGCGTCAGAGACCCAGTACTTC	CASSAETASETQYF
-	TRBJ2-5	-	TRBV5-1	TGCGCCAGCAGCCCTTTGCCTGACCAAGAGACCCAGTACTTC	CASSPLPDQETQYF
-	TRBJ2-2	TRBD1	TRBV25-1	TGTGCCAGCAGCTTAACAGGGGAAAACACCGGGGAGCTGTTTTTT	CASSLTGENTGELFF
-	TRBJ2-1	TRBD2	TRBV11-2	TGTGCCAGCAGCCTAGCGGGACTATCCTACAATGAGCAGTTCTTC	CASSLAGLSYNEQFF
-	TRBJ2-2	TRBD1	TRBV5-5	TGTGCCAGCAGCCGGGGACAGCTGAACACCGGGGAGCTGTTTTTT	CASSRGQLNTGELFF
-	TRBJ2-5	-	TRBV4-2	TGTGCCAGCAGCGCAGGAGGAGCGTTGGAGACCCAGTACTTC	CASSAGGALETQYF
-	TRBJ2-1	-	TRBV7-3	TGTGCCAGCAGCTTAGGTCCCGGCCCCCGGATCAATGAGCAGTTCTTC	CASSLGPGPRINEQFF
-	TRBJ2-7	TRBD2	TRBV6-4	TGTGCCAGCATTCTAGCGGTAACCTACGAGCAGTACTTC	CASILAVTYEQYF
once	TRBJ1-1	-	TRBV25-1	TGTGCCAGCAGCGACCGGAACACTGAAGCTTTCTTT	CASSDRNTEAFF
-	TRBJ2-2	-	TRBV9	TGTGCCAGCAGCGCCCAGCCGGGCACCGGGGAGCTGTTTTTT	CASSAQPGTGELFF
few	TRBJ2-7	TRBD1	TRBV11-3	TGTGCCAGCAGCTTAAGGGGGACAGGAGGAAACGAGCAGTACTTC	CASSLRGTGGNEQYF
once	TRBJ1-3	-	TRBV28	TGTGCCAGCAGCCCTCGGGTCAACACCATATATTTT	CASSPRVNTIYF
-	TRBJ2-3	TRBD1	TRBV7-8	TGTGCCAGCAGCCCCGGGACAGGCCACACAGATACGCAGTATTTT	CASSPGTGHTDTQYF
once	TRBJ2-7	-	TRBV28	TGTGCCAGCAGTAAAAGGGGACTCCCCGACTCCTACGAGCAGTACTTC	CASSKRGLPDSYEQYF
once	TRBJ1-1	-	TRBV28	TGTGCCAGCAGTCCCCCGGCCCCCCCATACGCTGAAGCTTTCTTT	CASSPPAPPYAEAFF
-	TRBJ2-7	TRBD1	TRBV2	TGTGCCAGCCTCCGGGACAGGTACTACGAGCAGTACTTC	CASLRDRYYEQYF
-	TRBJ2-2	-	TRBV13	TGTGCCAGCGCCCTCGGCGGGGAGCTGTTTTTT	CASALGGELFF
-	TRBJ2-1	TRBD2	TRBV5-1	TGCGCCAGCATGCCACTAGCGAATGCTAATGAGCAGTTCTTC	CASMPLANANEQFF
-	TRBJ1-5	-	TRBV28	TGTGCCAGCAGTCTCTCTCGGGGATCCAGCAATCAGCCCCAGCATTTT	CASSLSRGSSNQPQHF
-	TRBJ2-5	-	TRBV7-9	TGTGCCAGCAGCTTATTTTGGACCCGGGACACCGGAGCCCAAGAGACCCAGTACTTC	CASSLFWTRDTGAQETQYF
-	TRBJ2-1	-	TRBV15	TGTGCCACCAGCAGGGAAGATTACAATGAGCAGTTCTTC	CATSREDYNEQFF
-	TRBJ1-2	-	TRBV18	TGTGCCAGCTCACAGGAGGCGGGTGGCTACACCTTC	CASSQEAGGYTF
-	TRBJ1-4	-	TRBV27	TGTGCCAGCAGCCTTCGGGTAATTAGAGGGGCTAATGAAAAACTGTTTTTT	CASSLRVIRGANEKLFF
-	TRBJ2-7	TRBD2	TRBV28	TGTGCCAGCAGTTTATCACGGACTAGAGTCCACGAGCAGTACTTC	CASSLSRTRVHEQYF
-	TRBJ2-1	TRBD1	TRBV29-1	TGCAGCATCGGGACAGACTACAATGAGCAGTTCTTC	CSIGTDYNEQFF
-	TRBJ1-2	-	TRBV15	TGTGCCACCAGCAGAACCGATAGGGGGGTTGGGTATGGCTACACCTTC	CATSRTDRGVGYGYTF
-	TRBJ2-7	TRBD2	TRBV7-8	TGTGCCAGCAGCTTAGTGGCGGGAGGGTCCTACGAGCAGTACTTC	CASSLVAGGSYEQYF
-	TRBJ2-1	-	TRBV28	TGTGCCAGCAGTTTATGGGGAATAGACAGGCGACGGTACAATGAGCAGTTCTTC	CASSLWGIDRRRYNEQFF
-	TRBJ2-5	-	TRBV30	TGTGCCTGGAGTGTATGGTCAGCCCAAGAGACCCAGTACTTC	CAWSVWSAQETQYF
-	TRBJ1-5	TRBD1	TRBV4-1	TGCGCCAGCAGCCAATACCATACAGGGGGCGCGAGCAATCAGCCCCAGCATTTT	CASSQYHTGGASNQPQHF
-	TRBJ2-3	-	TRBV21-1	TGTGCCAGCAGCAAAGATCTGGGGACTAGCGGGAGGGCGGATACGCAGTATTTT	CASSKDLGTSGRADTQYF
-	TRBJ2-3	-	TRBV6-5	TGTGCCAGTAAGCCCTCGTGGGGGACAGATACGCAGTATTTT	CASKPSWGTDTQYF